The source of this T cell receptor beta chain is a study of blood T cells in healthy people across ages. On this clonotype itself: The junction and the germline gene differ at one end; a read error may be behind it.

The CDR3 loop spans 17 amino acids. Combining a sample-barcoded 5' primer with a J-beta primer mix, a second PCR ran for about 7 to 12 cycles. One entry per CDR3 protein results from TCRdb running MiXCR on the 5' RACE reads. The sample records roughly 1,300,000 distinct CDR3 sequences, 59% being singletons. The source is a man aged 18 to 30 in good health. J is TRBJ1-1 and V is TRBV12-3 or TRBV12-4; 8 bases agree with TRBD1. Specimen: blood. DNA for the CDR3: TGTGCCAACAGTTTAGTGAGGGGACGAGACAGGGGCACTGAAGCTTTCTTT. As protein: CANSLVRGRDRGTEAFF.